A single sample gave rise to the 32 T cell receptor beta chains below, sequenced in a study of tumor-infiltrating lymphocytes in primary liver carcinoma. Co-extraction of both nucleic acids (RNA and DNA) used about 17-33 mg of unsorted bulk tissue. Using a constant-region primer together with ProtoScript II reverse transcriptase, TCR beta cDNA was made from about 490 ng of total RNA. Amplification in three nested multiplex PCR rounds with slightly modified ARM-PCR gave rise to TCR beta libraries. For approximately 11 cycles apiece, the opening two PCR rounds ran with TRBV1-TRBV30 forward primers and a C-beta reverse primer. TCRdb fed the multiplex PCR reads into MiXCR, producing one record per CDR3 protein. This table holds 20,000 to 25,000 distinct CDR3 sequences, around three quarters found once. The sequenced sample consisted of liver tumor tissue from sampling region 1. Subset in this sample: tumor region T1, superior pole. These receptors all stem from a middle-aged man with primary liver carcinoma and hepatitis B virus infection.

The rearrangement uses TRBV5-1 and TRBJ2-7, with a tentative D call TRBD1 (7 bases). The germline V and J ends were trimmed by 2 bases and 2 bases, with 14 bases remaining between them. Germline V lookup: CDR1 SGHRS, CDR2 YFSETQ. CDR3 length: 15 amino acids. CDR3 DNA sequence: TGCGCCAGCAGCTTTCGGCAGGGGGGTACCTACGAGCAGTACTTC. Translation gives CASSFRQGGTYEQYF.

Regarding this clonotype: A read error may produce the germline difference seen at one junction end. V is TRBV11-3 and J is TRBJ2-1; weak D call: TRBD1 (6 bases). The CDR3 extends over 15 amino acids. Per germline, CDR1 SGHNT and CDR2 YENEEA. The CDR3: CASSPGVGAYNEKFF. The CDR3 coding sequence is TGTGCCAGCAGTCCAGGGGTGGGGGCCTACAATGAGAAGTTCTTC.

Of note for this clonotype: Being one base from a much bigger clone, this may be a read error. This rearrangement joins TRBV11-2 to TRBJ2-1; 7 bases map to TRBD1. The CDR3 is 14 residues long. The germline V gene has CDR1 SGHAT and CDR2 FQNNGV. V lost 2 bases to trimming and J lost 6 bases; unmatched junction nucleotides: 4. CDR3 DNA: TGTGCCAGCAGCTTACAGGGGGTTACCAATGAGCAGTTCTTC. This encodes CASSLQGVTNEQFF.

As regards this clonotype: The germline gene is not matched at one end of the junction; a read error may be the cause. CDR3: CPSSCSRGQETQYF. The DNA for the CDR3 is TGTCCCAGCAGTTGCTCGAGGGGACAGGAAACGCAGTATTTT. This sequence joins TRBV6-5 and TRBJ2-3; 8 nucleotides match TRBD1. The CDR3 length is 14 residues. Germline values: CDR1 MNHEY, CDR2 SVGAGI.

This clonotype has a count of ten or more. The rearrangement joins TRBV10-3 to TRBJ2-1; no clear D. V was pared by 5 bases and J by 8 bases, with 16 bases between. This CDR3 contains 14 residues. The V gene's germline CDR1 is ENHRY and CDR2 SYGVKD. CDR3 nucleotide sequence: TGTGCCATCAGTCCCACGGCGACCCGGGATGAGCAGTTCTTC. Protein: CAISPTATRDEQFF.

This clonotype was seen repeatedly, ten times or more. V and J are TRBV5-4 and TRBJ2-7; 13 bases match TRBD2. Unmatched junction bases numbered 4, after V lost 3 bases and J lost 4 bases. This CDR3 comprises 15 residues. The germline V gene encodes CDR1 SGHNT and CDR2 YYREEE (reference sequence). For the CDR3, the DNA is TGTGCCAGCAGCTCGCCGGGACTAGCGGGGTACGAGCAGTACTTC. It yields the protein CASSSPGLAGYEQYF.

Notes on this clonotype: The final CDR3 position lacks the conserved phenylalanine or tryptophan, pointing to a likely read error. This chain uses TRBV4-2 with TRBJ2-7; TRBD2 agrees at 13 bases. Germline V CDR1 and CDR2: LGHNA, YNFKEQ. This CDR3 spans 18 amino acids. In DNA form, the CDR3 reads TGTGTCAGCAGTGGAAAACCGGGACTAGCGGGAAGGCCATACGAGCAGTACCTC. Translation: CVSSGKPGLAGRPYEQYL.

This clonotype was observed at least ten times. At one end the junction does not follow the germline gene, possibly because of a read error. The chain couples TRBV11-2 to TRBJ1-2, with TRBD1 as a possible D gene (5 bases). The germline gives CDR1 SGHAT, CDR2 FQNNGV. The CDR3 spans 17 residues. The DNA of the CDR3 is TGTGCCAGTAGCTTAGATCCGATCAGGGCGCTGCGCTATGGCTACACCTTC. Translated: CASSLDPIRALRYGYTF. Full variable domain (rest looked up from reference TRBV11-2 and TRBJ1-2): EAGVAQSPRYKIIEKRQSVAFWCNPISGHATLYWYQQILGQGPKLLIQFQNNGVVDDSQLPKDRFSAERLKGVDSTLKIQPAKLEDSAVYLCASSLDPIRALRYGYTFGSGTRLTVV.

About this clonotype itself: An end of the junction differs from the germline gene, which may be a read error. The rearrangement links TRBV24-1 to TRBJ2-1; 9 nucleotides align to TRBD1. Germline-derived CDR1 and CDR2 are KGHDR and SFDVKD. The CDR3 runs 12 residues. The CDR3 reads CASSDSGQGQFF. The CDR3 DNA reads TGTGCCAGCAGTGATTCGGGACAGGGGCAGTTCTTC.

Details on this clonotype: The junction departs from germline at one end; a sequencing error may be responsible. The chain employs TRBV5-1 and TRBJ2-7, with D perhaps TRBD1 (7 bases). The germline V gene has CDR1 SGHRS and CDR2 YFSETQ. There are 18 residues in the CDR3. The CDR3 nucleotides are TGCGCCAGCGGCTTGGTTGGCGATGGCGCGGGACAGTCCTACGAGCAGTACTTC. It translates to CASGLVGDGAGQSYEQYF.

Concerning this clonotype: The junction does not match germline at one end; this may be a read error. The CDR3 sequence is CASSLSVGLTGGGYGQYF. CDR3 nucleotide sequence: TGTGCCAGCAGCTTATCCGTTGGACTAACGGGAGGGGGGTACGGGCAGTACTTC. The chain couples TRBV11-2 to TRBJ2-7; 8 nucleotides align to TRBD2. Germline loops: CDR1 SGHAT, CDR2 FQNNGV. The CDR3 totals 18 residues.

This chain joins TRBV4-1 and TRBJ2-5; D ambiguous. CDR3 length equals 12 residues. Germline CDR1 MGHRA, CDR2 YSYEKL. V was pared by 11 bases and J by 10 bases, with 20 bases between. CDR3 sequence (DNA): TGCGCCGGCAACCAAGATAAAGGGATCCAGTACTTC. It translates to CAGNQDKGIQYF.

This chain uses TRBV10-3 with TRBJ2-5; 8 bases are a match to TRBD1. The J segment lost 5 bases and the V segment lost 4 bases, leaving 3 bases of the junction unmatched. Germline V gene sequence: CDR1 ENHRY, CDR2 SYGVKD. This CDR3 contains 13 residues. The CDR3: CAISGRGRETQYF. DNA for the CDR3: TGTGCCATCAGTGGCAGGGGGCGCGAGACCCAGTACTTC.

On this clonotype itself: It may be a read error: a sequence one base away is much more abundant. It is likely a read error, because the conserved phenylalanine at the end of the CDR3 is missing. The rearrangement links TRBV11-2 to TRBJ1-4; 8 nucleotides agree with TRBD1. This CDR3 region has 14 residues. Looked up from germline, CDR1 is SGHAT and CDR2 is FQNNGV. V dropped 3 bases and J dropped 8; count of bases not matched to a gene: 5. DNA for the CDR3: TGTGCCAGCAGCTTTGACAGGGGAAAGGAAAAACTGTTTTTA. It is translated as CASSFDRGKEKLFL.

This clonotype was recorded a few times. At one boundary the junction diverges from the germline segment, which might be a read error. The chain combines TRBV7-3 with TRBJ2-1; 7 bases line up with TRBD2. The CDR3 extends over 14 amino acids. The germline V gene has CDR1 SGHTA and CDR2 FQGTGA. This chain's CDR3 is CASSSSLANNERFF. The CDR3 DNA reads TGTGCCAGCAGCTCATCACTAGCGAACAATGAGCGGTTCTTC.

The gene calls are TRBV2 and TRBJ2-1; D possibly corresponds to TRBD2 (6 bases). This CDR3 spans 16 amino acids. V lost 7 bases and J lost 5, with 21 bases in between. CDR1 is SNHLY and CDR2 is FYNNEI in the germline V gene. In DNA, the CDR3 is TGTGCCAGCAACCCGCGCGGGACTTTCTCAAACAATGAGCAGTTCTTC. It encodes CASNPRGTFSNNEQFF.

Concerning this clonotype itself: Germline is not matched at one junction end, which may reflect a read error. The chain combines TRBV28 with TRBJ2-7, with unresolved D. The CDR3 runs 15 residues. Germline V lookup: CDR1 MDHEN, CDR2 SYDVKM. Written as DNA, the CDR3 is TGTGCCAACAGTTATTTACGGATGAGCTCCTACGAGCAGTACTTC. This translates into CANSYLRMSSYEQYF.

Concerning this clonotype: Mismatch with germline at one junction end may stem from a read error. The chain combines TRBV10-3 with TRBJ2-7; 13 bases map to TRBD2. Looked up from germline, CDR1 is ENHRY and CDR2 is SYGVKD. The CDR3 length is 19 residues. The CDR3 nucleotides are TGTGCCATCACCAAACGATCGGAACTAGCGGGAGGGTTCTTCTACGAGCGGTACTTC. Amino acid sequence: CAITKRSELAGGFFYERYF.

In its sample, this clonotype was seen many times. V is TRBV23-1 and J is TRBJ2-4; no reliable D call. TRBV23-1 is noted as an ORF with a role that remains uncertain. The CDR3 runs 16 residues. The V end lost 0 bases, the J end lost 0 bases, and 9 bases lay between the germline ends. As DNA, the CDR3 is TGCGCCAGCAGTCAATCGATTAGTGGAGCCAAAAACATTCAGTACTTC. It specifies CASSQSISGAKNIQYF.

The genes are TRBV6-1 and TRBJ1-1; D is unclear. CDR3 length: 14 amino acids. CDR1 is MNHNS, CDR2 SASEGT, per germline. Trimming took off 5 bases at V and 1 base at J, with 11 bases between the two ends. CDR3 in amino acids: CASSKTPGNTEAFF. The CDR3 DNA follows: TGTGCCAGCAGTAAGACACCGGGGAACACTGAAGCTTTCTTT.

As to this clonotype: The junction departs from the called germline gene at one end, perhaps through a read error. The chain couples TRBV11-2 to TRBJ1-6; possibly TRBD1 for D (6 bases). Germline assignment: CDR1 SGHAT and CDR2 FQNNGV. This CDR3 has 15 amino acids. CDR3 nucleotides: TGTACCAGCAGCTTAGACCCGGGGGCCAATTCACCCCTCTACTTT. It codes for CTSSLDPGANSPLYF.

In the case of this clonotype: The junction departs from germline at one end; a sequencing error may be responsible. V and J are TRBV5-8 and TRBJ2-1; the D call may be TRBD1 or TRBD2 (5 bases each). The germline V gene encodes CDR1 SGHTS and CDR2 YDEGEE. The CDR3 is made up of 15 amino acids. In DNA form, the CDR3 reads TGTGCCGGCAACCTGTTGGGGGTAGTATACAATGAGCAGTCCTTC. This sequence encodes CAGNLLGVVYNEQSF.

For this clonotype: One junction end disagrees with the germline gene, perhaps due to a read error. V and J are TRBV28 and TRBJ2-3; possible D gene TRBD1, 5 bases. From germline, CDR1 is MDHEN and CDR2 SYDVKM. The CDR3 length is 11 residues. This CDR3 is CASSATDTQFF. CDR3 coding DNA: TGCGCCAGCAGTGCGACAGATACGCAGTTTTTT.

On this clonotype: At one end, the junction sequence differs from germline, possibly due to a read error. The CDR3 bases are TGCGACAGCAGCTTGGTTGGGCAGAACACTGAAGCTTTCTTT. Translated, it gives CDSSLVGQNTEAFF. The chain has TRBV5-1 and TRBJ1-1; D not certain. There are 14 residues in the CDR3. From germline, CDR1 is SGHRS and CDR2 YFSETQ.

Many counts were recorded for this clonotype. The final CDR3 position lacks the conserved phenylalanine or tryptophan, pointing to a likely read error. The V call is TRBV11-2, the J call TRBJ2-7; D is ambiguous. Per the germline V gene, CDR1 is SGHAT and CDR2 is FQNNGV. CDR3 size: 14 residues. CDR3 bases: TGTACCAACAGTTTAACGGACGCTGCCTACGAGCAGTACATC. Translating gives CTNSLTDAAYEQYI.

Regarding this clonotype: This likely comes from a read error, as the CDR3 has no conserved phenylalanine or tryptophan at its end. The CDR3: CASSQGDRNYSYTL. CDR3 DNA: TGCGCCAGCAGCCAAGGGGATAGGAACTATAGCTACACCTTA. J is TRBJ1-2 and V is TRBV4-1, with D hard to call. This CDR3 is built from 14 residues. The germline CDR1 and CDR2 sequences are MGHRA and YSYEKL.

This clonotype was detected many times. This chain joins TRBV28 and TRBJ1-5, with unresolved D. The germline gives CDR1 MDHEN, CDR2 SYDVKM. V shed 5 bases and J shed 2 bases, with 1 base lying between them. The CDR3 contains 11 residues. In nucleotides, the CDR3 is TGTGCCAGCAGTGGCAATCAGCCCCAGCATTTT. It specifies CASSGNQPQHF.

This clonotype was detected ten times or more. This chain uses TRBV28 with TRBJ2-7; 10 bases match TRBD2. Germline CDR1 and CDR2: MDHEN and SYDVKM. The CDR3 covers 14 residues. V was pared by 5 bases and J by 4 bases, with 5 bases of the junction left unmatched. The CDR3 bases are TGTGCCAGCAGTGCCCTAGCGGGAGTTTACGAGCAGTACTTC. Translation gives CASSALAGVYEQYF.

CDR3 amino acids: CASCDRNGNQPQHF. The CDR3, as DNA: TGTGCCAGCTGCGACAGAAATGGCAATCAGCCCCAGCATTTT. J is TRBJ1-5 and V is TRBV7-8; TRBD1 is a possible D gene (5 bases). This CDR3 has 14 residues. Germline V gene lookup returns CDR1 SGHVS and CDR2 FQNEAQ. Trimming removed 8 bases at V and 2 bases at J, with 13 bases between.

The CDR3 DNA reads as TGTCCCACCAGTGGGAGTGGACAGGGGACCCATGAGCAGTTCTTC. This encodes CPTSGSGQGTHEQFF. The chain uses TRBV10-3 and TRBJ2-1; TRBD1 aligns across 9 bases. The CDR3 sequence is 15 residues long. In germline, CDR1 is ENHRY, CDR2 SYGVKD.

About this clonotype: This CDR3 is missing its conserved last phenylalanine or tryptophan, likely due to a read error. The chain uses TRBV7-9 and TRBJ2-3, with a possible D match to TRBD1 (5 bases). Trimming removed 5 bases from V and 2 bases from J, with 14 bases in between. In germline, CDR1 is SEHNR, CDR2 FQNEAQ (reference sequence). This CDR3 contains 15 residues. The CDR3 sequence: CASSLRHGATDTQYY. As DNA, the CDR3 is TGTGCCAGCAGCCTAAGACATGGGGCCACAGATACGCAGTATTAT.

As concerns this clonotype: An end of the junction differs from the germline gene, which may be a read error. V is TRBV5-6 and J is TRBJ1-1, with D uncertain. Germline CDR1 is SGHDT and CDR2 is YYEEEE. The CDR3 runs 14 residues. CDR3 amino acids: CASSLQCLNTEAFF. The DNA of the CDR3 is TGTGCCAGCAGCTTGCAGTGTTTGAATACTGAAGCTTTCTTT.